The 18 T cell receptor beta chains presented below share a single source sample, sequenced in a study of cytomegalovirus exposure and HLA in healthy donors. TCRdb's table, derived via immunoSEQ multiplex PCR, lists solely in-frame clones and lacks some. The sample comprises approximately 160,000 clones, roughly 91% of which are singletons, and about 3.5% rests with the top ten. Material for sequencing was PBMCs. All receptors come from a young woman in good health and CMV-seropositive.

CDR3 loop: CASSLSATNEKLFF. CDR3 sequence (DNA): TGTGCCAGCAGCTTATCAGCAACTAATGAAAAACTGTTTTTT. The chain couples TRBV7-9 to TRBJ1-4; D not resolved. Per the germline V gene, CDR1 is SEHNR and CDR2 is FQNEAQ (reference sequence). CDR3 length: 14 amino acids. V was trimmed by 2 bases and J by 0 bases, leaving 4 bases between them.

The V gene is TRBV11-3, the J gene TRBJ1-4; no clear D gene. V lost 3 bases and J 4 bases, leaving 9 bases between the germline ends. Germline V gene sequence: CDR1 SGHNT, CDR2 YENEEA. This CDR3 is built from 14 residues. The CDR3, as DNA: TGTGCCAGCAGCTTGAGTCGGGGTAATGAAAAACTGTTTTTT. The encoded protein is CASSLSRGNEKLFF.

The chain has TRBV7-3 and TRBJ2-6; D perhaps matches TRBD2 (6 bases). This CDR3 contains 15 residues. The V end was cut by 1 base, the J end by 4 bases, with 8 bases between. Germline V lookup: CDR1 SGHTA, CDR2 FQGTGA. CDR3 loop: CASSLIGRGANVLTF. The DNA of the CDR3 is TGTGCCAGCAGCTTAATCGGGAGAGGGGCCAACGTCCTGACTTTC.

This clone was detected only once. The rearrangement uses TRBV19 and TRBJ1-1; D might be TRBD1 (5 bases). Germline loops: CDR1 LNHDA, CDR2 SQIVND (reference sequence). This CDR3 is built from 14 residues. V was pared by 2 bases and J by 1 base, with 8 bases between. The CDR3 loop reads CASSIQGANTEAFF. CDR3 bases: TGTGCCAGTAGTATACAGGGCGCGAACACTGAAGCTTTCTTT.

The chain uses TRBV4-2 and TRBJ2-3, with D perhaps TRBD2 (6 bases). V was pared by 1 base and J by 3 bases, with 11 bases between. Germline values: CDR1 LGHNA, CDR2 YNFKEQ. The CDR3 is 15 residues long. CDR3 nucleotide sequence: TGTGCCAGCAGCCAAGCGGGAGTAGGAACAGATACGCAGTATTTT. Residues: CASSQAGVGTDTQYF.

CDR3 residues: CAISERQGARGYTF. The CDR3 nucleotides read TGTGCCATCAGTGAAAGGCAGGGGGCGCGAGGCTACACCTTC. The genes are TRBV10-3 and TRBJ1-2; 8 nucleotides match TRBD1. The germline gives CDR1 ENHRY, CDR2 SYGVKD. Unmatched junction bases numbered 8, after V lost 3 bases and J lost 8 bases. CDR3 length: 14 amino acids.

In this sample, this clone turned up once. This may be a read error: a much more frequent sequence differs by one nucleotide. Other DNA sequences in this specimen translate into the identical CDR3. This chain links TRBV6-1 with TRBJ2-1, with D possibly TRBD2 on 5 matching bases. V dropped 0 bases and J dropped 0 bases, with 6 bases sitting between them. The CDR3 is made up of 15 amino acids. Germline lookup yields CDR1 MNHNS and CDR2 SASEGT. The CDR3 spells CASSEAGASYNEQFF. CDR3 coding DNA: TGTGCCAGCAGTGAAGCGGGAGCCTCCTACAATGAGCAGTTCTTC.

This chain links TRBV30 with TRBJ2-3; 8 bases match TRBD2. The CDR3 is 17 amino acids. Trimming removed 2 bases from V and 1 base from J; junction bases left unmatched: 11. CDR1 and CDR2 from the germline V gene are GTSNPN and SVGIG (reference sequence). The CDR3 coding sequence is TGTGCCTGGAGTTATGGTGTAGAGACTAGCGGCACAGATACGCAGTATTTT. Protein product: CAWSYGVETSGTDTQYF.

V is TRBV19 and J is TRBJ1-2; possible D gene TRBD1, 5 bases. Germline V lookup: CDR1 LNHDA, CDR2 SQIVND (reference sequence). This CDR3 is built from 13 residues. V gave up 6 bases and J gave up 5 bases, with 13 bases separating them. This CDR3 reads CASSPTALYGYTF. CDR3 nucleotides: TGTGCCAGTAGCCCGACAGCCTTATATGGCTACACCTTC.

The chain carries TRBV5-1 and TRBJ2-5; 7 bases line up with TRBD2. The CDR3 has 14 amino acids. V lost 0 bases to trimming and J lost 5 bases; unmatched junction nucleotides: 4. Germline V gene data show CDR1 as SGHRS and CDR2 as YFSETQ. CDR3 DNA: TGCGCCAGCAGCTTGGTGGCGGGGGTTGAGACCCAGTACTTC. This sequence encodes CASSLVAGVETQYF.

The chain links TRBV25-1 to TRBJ2-5; possible D gene TRBD2, 5 bases. CDR1 MGHDK and CDR2 SYGVNS come from the germline V gene. V lost 1 base and J lost 5, with 14 bases in between. The CDR3 is 15 amino acids. CDR3 sequence: CASSELIAFGETQYF. In DNA form, the CDR3 reads TGTGCCAGCAGTGAATTAATAGCGTTCGGGGAGACCCAGTACTTC.

This rearrangement joins TRBV11-3 to TRBJ2-1, with a possible D match to TRBD2 (6 bases). Germline CDR1 SGHNT, CDR2 YENEEA. V was trimmed by 1 base and J by 4 bases, leaving 14 bases between them. The CDR3 extends over 16 amino acids. CDR3 residues: CASSLGGGGAYNEQFF. In DNA form, the CDR3 reads TGTGCCAGCAGCTTAGGGGGCGGAGGGGCTTACAATGAGCAGTTCTTC.

The CDR3 region is CASSPGGGPGGEQFF. CDR3 bases: TGTGCCAGCAGCCCCGGGGGGGGTCCGGGAGGTGAGCAGTTCTTC. The chain recombines TRBV11-2 with TRBJ2-1, with 8 bases fitting TRBD2. J was trimmed by 9 bases and V by 5 bases; bases with no gene match: 12. This CDR3 has 15 residues. Germline CDR1 is SGHAT and CDR2 is FQNNGV.

The chain joins TRBV19 to TRBJ2-7; 8 bases line up with TRBD1. CDR3 length: 13 amino acids. Unmatched junction bases numbered 4, after V lost 9 bases and J lost 0 bases. Germline V gives CDR1 LNHDA, CDR2 SQIVND (reference sequence). The CDR3 reads CASRQGFSYEQYF. The CDR3 coding sequence is TGTGCCAGCAGACAGGGGTTCTCCTACGAGCAGTACTTC.

This sequence joins TRBV6-1 and TRBJ2-7; 10 bases match TRBD2. The CDR3 extends over 14 amino acids. CDR1 and CDR2 from the germline V gene are MNHNS and SASEGT. Trimming took 5 bases from V and 4 from J; bases not matched to a gene: 5. Written as DNA, the CDR3 is TGTGCCAGCAGTTTAGCGGGAGGAGGATACGAGCAGTACTTC. This encodes CASSLAGGGYEQYF.

The J gene is TRBJ2-1, the V gene TRBV20-1, with 8 bases that match TRBD2. CDR1 DFQATT and CDR2 SNEGSKA come from the germline V gene (reference sequence). This CDR3 has 10 residues. With 4 bases clipped from V and 10 bases from J, the junction kept 0 bases outside the gene matches. CDR3 sequence reads: CSAKREEQFF. The CDR3 nucleotides read TGCAGTGCTAAGCGGGAGGAGCAGTTCTTC.

The chain employs TRBV30 and TRBJ2-2, with 11 bases matching TRBD2. From germline, CDR1 is GTSNPN and CDR2 SVGIG (reference sequence). This CDR3 spans 16 amino acids. Trimming at V came to 0 bases and at J to 4 bases, leaving 4 bases not matched to a gene. The CDR3 DNA reads TGTGCCTGGAGTGTACTAGCGGGAGTTGGCACCGGGGAGCTGTTTTTT. It specifies CAWSVLAGVGTGELFF. Drawing the rest from reference TRBV30 and TRBJ2-2, the complete variable domain is SQTIHQWPATLVQPVGSPLSLECTVEGTSNPNLYWYRQAAGRGLQLLFYSVGIGQISSEVPQNLSASRPQDRQFILSSKKLLLSDSGFYLCAWSVLAGVGTGELFFGEGSRLTVL.

The V and J genes are TRBV29-1 and TRBJ2-5; TRBD1 aligns across 7 bases. Germline assignment: CDR1 SQVTM and CDR2 ANQGSEA. V gave up 5 bases and J gave up 5 bases; unmatched junction bases: 14. This CDR3 is 15 amino acids long. The CDR3 DNA follows: TGCAGCGTTACCTTAACAGGGGTATCCTGGGAGACCCAGTACTTC. Translation gives CSVTLTGVSWETQYF.